The T cell receptor (beta chain) under discussion was sequenced for a study of shared clonotypes between healthy human individuals. This clone was seen just once. V was shortened by 3 bases and J by 0 bases, with 11 bases between the two germline ends. This CDR3 has 15 residues. CDR1 and CDR2 from the germline V gene are SGHNT and YENEEA. Data came from immunoSEQ multiplex PCR; TCRdb stores just in-frame clones and leaves some out. This sample has about 2.4 million clones, with roughly 92% found just once. V is TRBV11-3 and J is TRBJ2-5; D may be TRBD2 (5 bases). Sequencing was done on a sample of naive CD4+ T cells sorted from blood. The sample's subset: CD45RA+ positively selected. This sequence was found in a man aged 18 to 29 in good health. CDR3 bases: TGTGCCAGCAGCTTGAGGTCGGGGAACCAAGAGACCCAGTACTTC. It translates to CASSLRSGNQETQYF. Using reference TRBV11-3 and TRBJ2-5 for the parts outside the CDR3, the full variable domain is EAGVVQSPRYKIIEKKQPVAFWCNPISGHNTLYWYLQNLGQGPELLIRYENEEAVDDSQLPKDRFSAERLKGVDSTLKIQPAELGDSAVYLCASSLRSGNQETQYFGPGTRLLVL.